This passage covers 17 T cell receptor beta chains from one sample sequenced in a study of cytomegalovirus exposure and HLA in healthy donors. The primer mix had 60 Vbeta and 13 Jbeta primers. Assay: immunoSEQ multiplex PCR; the TCRdb copy retains only in-frame clones and omits some. Of 140,000 to 150,000 clones listed, about 71% are singletons. Sequences were obtained from PBMCs. The source is a woman aged 55-69 years in good health and CMV-seropositive.

This chain connects TRBV28 to TRBJ2-3; weak D call: TRBD2 (5 bases). CDR1 is MDHEN, CDR2 SYDVKM, per germline. This CDR3 comprises 14 residues. V lost 6 bases to trimming and J lost 6 bases, with 16 bases between them. CDR3 region: CASRPGLWEDTQYF. CDR3 nucleotide sequence: TGTGCCAGCAGGCCCGGTTTGTGGGAGGATACGCAGTATTTT.

CDR3 in DNA: TGTGCCACAAGACAGGGGGCTTACGGGGAGCTGTTTTTT. Protein product: CATRQGAYGELFF. The gene calls are TRBV15 and TRBJ2-2, with 10 bases aligning to TRBD1. Per the germline V gene, CDR1 is LNHNV and CDR2 is YYDKDF (reference sequence). The CDR3 length is 13 residues. V lost 9 bases and J lost 7; bases outside the gene matches: 5.

The rearrangement joins TRBV6-5 to TRBJ2-7, with D uncertain. V lost 0 bases and J 0 bases, leaving 9 bases between the germline ends. The CDR3 covers 15 residues. CDR1 MNHEY and CDR2 SVGAGI come from the germline V gene. CDR3 in DNA: TGTGCCAGCAGTTACTCCTCTTCTACCTCCTACGAGCAGTACTTC. Its translation is CASSYSSSTSYEQYF.

This clone has more than one count but fewer than ten. The rearrangement uses TRBV9 and TRBJ2-7; 10 bases are a match to TRBD2. Germline CDR1 is SGDLS and CDR2 is YYNGEE. This CDR3 has 16 residues. V gave up 4 bases and J gave up 0 bases; unmatched junction bases: 7. The CDR3 DNA reads TGTGCCAGCAGCCGAGGGACTAGCGTTAGCTCCTACGAGCAGTACTTC. It codes for CASSRGTSVSSYEQYF. Looking up the rest from reference TRBV9 and TRBJ2-7 gives the full variable domain: DSGVTQTPKHLITATGQRVTLRCSPRSGDLSVYWYQQSLDQGLQFLIQYYNGEERAKGNILERFSAQQFPDLHSELNLSSLELGDSALYFCASSRGTSVSSYEQYFGPGTRLTVT.

This clone was detected a few times. CDR3 sequence (DNA): TGTGCCACCAGCAGAGTAGGGGGCGGCAGGAATGAGCAGTTCTTC. Amino acid sequence: CATSRVGGGRNEQFF. The chain couples TRBV15 to TRBJ2-1; 7 bases line up with TRBD1. The junction had 7 bases not matched to a gene; V was cut back by 1 base and J by 7 bases. CDR1 is LNHNV, CDR2 YYDKDF, per germline (reference sequence). This CDR3 is 15 amino acids long.

V and J are TRBV7-9 and TRBJ2-7, with D possibly being TRBD2 (6 bases). CDR1 SEHNR and CDR2 FQNEAQ come from the germline V gene (reference sequence). V lost 4 bases to trimming and J lost 2 bases, with 15 bases between them. The CDR3 spans 15 residues. The CDR3 DNA follows: TGTGCCAGCAGCTCCGACGGGACTTATCCCTACGAGCAGTACTTC. Residues: CASSSDGTYPYEQYF.

The genes are TRBV10-3 and TRBJ1-6; D remains ambiguous. Germline V lookup: CDR1 ENHRY, CDR2 SYGVKD. V lost 10 bases and J lost 5, with 9 bases in between. This CDR3 has 12 amino acids. The CDR3 nucleotides are TGTGCCACCTCACTCGATAATTCACCCCTCCACTTT. This encodes CATSLDNSPLHF.

The chain employs TRBV9 and TRBJ2-5; 9 bases line up with TRBD2. The CDR3 totals 15 residues. Trimming removed 3 bases from V and 4 bases from J; junction bases left unmatched: 7. The germline CDR1 and CDR2 sequences are SGDLS and YYNGEE. The CDR3: CASSGSGGRGETQYF. The CDR3 nucleotides read TGTGCCAGCAGCGGAAGCGGGGGGAGAGGAGAGACCCAGTACTTC.

This clone occurred a few times. The rearrangement links TRBV6-5 to TRBJ1-1, with D tentatively TRBD1 (6 bases). V was shortened by 6 bases and J by 1 base, with 9 bases between the two germline ends. The CDR3 is 13 amino acids. Per germline, CDR1 MNHEY and CDR2 SVGAGI. The DNA of the CDR3 is TGTGCCAGCAGAAGGGGGGGGAACACTGAAGCTTTCTTT. It is translated as CASRRGGNTEAFF.

The chain couples TRBV4-2 to TRBJ2-3, with TRBD2 matching over 12 bases. V gave up 4 bases and J gave up 1 base; unmatched junction bases: 3. CDR3 length equals 16 residues. CDR1 is LGHNA and CDR2 is YNFKEQ in the germline V gene. CDR3 loop: CASSRGLAGRTDTQYF. In nucleotides, the CDR3 is TGTGCCAGCAGCCGTGGACTAGCGGGACGCACAGATACGCAGTATTTT.

The table lists this clone with a few counts. V gene TRBV5-1 combines with J gene TRBJ2-3; 8 nucleotides align to TRBD2. CDR3 length: 14 residues. Trimming took 5 bases from V and 4 from J; bases not matched to a gene: 6. Germline V gene lookup returns CDR1 SGHRS and CDR2 YFSETQ. DNA of the CDR3: TGCGCCAGCAGTCCCGGGACTAGGCCAGATACGCAGTATTTT. Its protein product is CASSPGTRPDTQYF.

The genes are TRBV6-5 and TRBJ1-3; the D gene is possibly TRBD1 (6 bases). Germline V lookup: CDR1 MNHEY, CDR2 SVGAGI. CDR3 length: 14 amino acids. V lost 6 bases and J 2 bases, leaving 11 bases between the germline ends. Written as DNA, the CDR3 is TGTGCCAGCAGGCTACAGGGTACTGGAAACACCATATATTTT. Its translation: CASRLQGTGNTIYF.

The chain combines TRBV2 with TRBJ2-2; D perhaps matches TRBD1 (5 bases). The CDR3 spans 16 residues. V lost 4 bases to trimming and J lost 0 bases, with 12 bases between them. Looked up from germline, CDR1 is SNHLY and CDR2 is FYNNEI. CDR3 amino acids: CASSVLDTSNTGELFF. In nucleotides, the CDR3 is TGTGCCAGCAGTGTTTTGGACACTTCGAACACCGGGGAGCTGTTTTTT.

V gene TRBV6-6 combines with J gene TRBJ1-2, with TRBD1 identical over 8 bases. CDR3 length equals 14 residues. Losses at the gene ends were 6 bases for V and 4 bases for J; bases not matched to a gene: 7. In germline, CDR1 is MNHNY, CDR2 SVGAGI (reference sequence). This chain's CDR3 is CASSRGQGGYGYTF. For the CDR3, the DNA is TGTGCCAGCAGCCGCGGACAGGGAGGCTATGGCTACACCTTC.

Only a few counts were recorded for this clone. The rearrangement uses TRBV5-8 and TRBJ2-1; D ambiguous. Germline values: CDR1 SGHTS, CDR2 YDEGEE. The CDR3 is 15 amino acids. V lost 1 base to trimming and J lost 8 bases, with 16 bases between them. Here the CDR3 reads CASSLLTTPFDEQFF. Here the CDR3 DNA reads TGTGCCAGCAGCTTGTTAACTACCCCATTTGATGAGCAGTTCTTC. Full variable domain (outside the CDR3, taken from reference TRBV5-8 and TRBJ2-1): EAGVTQSPTHLIKTRGQQATLRCSPISGHTSVYWYQQALGLGLQFLLWYDEGEERNRGNFPPRFSGRQFPNYSSELNVNALELEDSALYLCASSLLTTPFDEQFFGPGTRLTVL.

The V and J genes are TRBV7-9 and TRBJ2-1; possible D gene TRBD1, 7 bases. CDR1 SEHNR and CDR2 FQNEAQ come from the germline V gene (reference sequence). The CDR3 loop spans 12 amino acids. V was pared by 6 bases and J by 8 bases, with 11 bases between. The CDR3 region has the DNA TGTGCCAGCAGGTCCAGGGGGGATGAGCAGTTCTTC. It yields the protein CASRSRGDEQFF.

The rearrangement joins TRBV5-1 to TRBJ2-7; TRBD1 agrees at 7 bases. This CDR3 contains 13 residues. CDR1 and CDR2 (germline): SGHRS, YFSETQ. V was pared by 0 bases and J by 6 bases, with 3 bases of the junction left unmatched. In DNA, the CDR3 is TGCGCCAGCAGCTTGGAACAGGGGTTCGAGCAGTACTTC. This gives the protein CASSLEQGFEQYF.